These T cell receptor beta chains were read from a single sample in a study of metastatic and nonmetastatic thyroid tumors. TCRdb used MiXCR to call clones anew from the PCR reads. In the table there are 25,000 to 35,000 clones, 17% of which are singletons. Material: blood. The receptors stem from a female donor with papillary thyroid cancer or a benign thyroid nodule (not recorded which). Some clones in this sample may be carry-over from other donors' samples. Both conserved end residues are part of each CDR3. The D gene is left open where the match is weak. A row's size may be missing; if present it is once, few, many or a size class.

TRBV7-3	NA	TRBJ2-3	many	CASSSSNTDTQYF	TGTGCCAGCAGCTCATCTAACACAGATACGCAGTATTTT
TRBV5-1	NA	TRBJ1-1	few	CASSRWGEGEAFF	TGCGCCAGCAGCCGATGGGGGGAGGGTGAAGCTTTCTTT
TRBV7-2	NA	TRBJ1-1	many	CASSSPVNTEAFF	TGTGCCAGCAGCTCCCCGGTGAACACTGAAGCTTTCTTT
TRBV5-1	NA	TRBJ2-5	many	CASSRDIQETQYF	TGCGCCAGCAGCAGGGACATCCAAGAGACCCAGTACTTC
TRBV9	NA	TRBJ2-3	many	CASSVGNTDTQYF	TGTGCCAGCAGTGTGGGCAACACAGATACGCAGTATTTT
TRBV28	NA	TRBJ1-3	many	CASSFQGWGSSGNTIYF	TGTGCCAGCAGTTTCCAGGGTTGGGGAAGCTCTGGAAACACCATATATTTT
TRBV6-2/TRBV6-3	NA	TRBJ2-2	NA	CASRSLAGAHTGELFF	TGTGCCAGCAGATCCCTAGCTGGGGCGCACACCGGGGAGTTGTTTTTT
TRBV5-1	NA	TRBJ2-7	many	CASSLVAGEQYF	TGCGCCAGCAGCTTGGTTGCGGGCGAGCAGTACTTC
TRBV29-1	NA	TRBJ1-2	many	CSVRANYGYTF	TGCAGCGTTAGGGCTAACTATGGCTACACCTTC
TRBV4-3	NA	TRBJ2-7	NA	CASSQVADYSYEQYF	TGCGCCAGCAGCCAAGTAGCGGACTACTCCTACGAGCAGTACTTC
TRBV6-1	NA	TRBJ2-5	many	CASSAGAGAETQYF	TGTGCCAGCAGTGCTGGGGCTGGAGCAGAGACCCAGTACTTC
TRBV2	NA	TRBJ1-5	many	CASSAYRGNQPQHF	TGTGCCAGCAGCGCATACAGGGGCAATCAGCCCCAGCATTTT
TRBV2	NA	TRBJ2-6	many	CASSGMSTSGANVLTF	TGTGCCAGCAGTGGTATGTCAACCTCTGGGGCCAACGTCCTGACTTTC
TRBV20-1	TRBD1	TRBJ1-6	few	CSALDRGDSPLHF	TGCAGTGCTCTGGACAGGGGGGATTCACCCCTCCACTTT
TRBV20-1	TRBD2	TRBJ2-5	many	CSGQTSGVQETQYF	TGCAGTGGCCAGACTAGCGGGGTACAAGAGACCCAGTACTTC
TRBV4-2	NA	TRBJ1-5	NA	CASSQYMRSQPQHF	TGTGCCAGCAGCCAATATATGAGATCCCAGCCCCAGCATTTT
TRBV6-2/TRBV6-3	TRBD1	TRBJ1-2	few	CASSPPGQSYGYTF	TGTGCCAGCAGTCCACCGGGACAGTCCTATGGCTACACCTTC
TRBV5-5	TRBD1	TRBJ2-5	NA	CASRVGQSNQETHYF	TGTGCCAGCAGGGTGGGACAGTCTAACCAAGAGACCCATTACTTC
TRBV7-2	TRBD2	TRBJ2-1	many	CASSNPLAGGSYNEQFF	TGTGCCAGCAGCAACCCATTAGCGGGAGGGTCCTACAATGAGCAGTTCTTC
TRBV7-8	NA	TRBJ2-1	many	CASSLQGIPYNEQFF	TGTGCCAGCAGCTTACAGGGTATCCCCTACAATGAGCAGTTCTTC
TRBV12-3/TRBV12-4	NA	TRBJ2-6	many	CASSFTGANVLTF	TGTGCCAGCAGTTTTACTGGGGCCAACGTCCTGACTTTC
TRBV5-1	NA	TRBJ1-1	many	CASRGIRKGTVNTEAFF	TGCGCCAGCAGGGGGATTCGGAAAGGGACGGTGAACACTGAAGCTTTCTTT
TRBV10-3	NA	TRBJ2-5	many	CAISERGAETQYF	TGTGCCATCAGTGAGAGAGGGGCAGAGACCCAGTACTTC
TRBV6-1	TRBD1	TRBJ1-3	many	CASSESTGGGNTIYF	TGTGCCAGCAGTGAATCCACAGGGGGCGGAAACACCATATATTTT
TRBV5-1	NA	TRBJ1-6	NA	CASSFSDLTPLHF	TGCGCCAGCAGCTTTTCGGATTTAACACCCCTCCACTTT
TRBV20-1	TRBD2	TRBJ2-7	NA	CSARQSSGGTYEQYF	TGCAGTGCTAGGCAGTCTTCGGGGGGTACCTACGAGCAGTACTTC
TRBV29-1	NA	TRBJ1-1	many	CSVVGVMNTEAFF	TGCAGCGTTGTGGGGGTGATGAACACTGAAGCTTTCTTT
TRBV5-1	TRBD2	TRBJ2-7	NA	CASSLEPSGSYEQYF	TGCGCCAGCAGCTTAGAGCCTAGCGGCTCCTACGAGCAGTACTTC
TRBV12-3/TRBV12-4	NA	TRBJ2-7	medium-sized	CASSLWQGGLEQYF	TGTGCCAGCAGTTTGTGGCAGGGGGGTCTCGAGCAGTACTTC
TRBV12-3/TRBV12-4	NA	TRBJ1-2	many	CASSLTLGYTF	TGTGCCAGCAGTTTAACTCTTGGCTACACCTTC